Included here is one TCR beta chain sequence, with context. The sample originates from a study of blood T cells in healthy people across ages. CDR3 length equals 14 residues. The V gene's germline CDR1 is MNHEY and CDR2 SVGAGI. The V segment lost 6 bases and the J segment 2 bases; nucleotides outside the gene matches: 6. With a J-beta primer mix and a sample-barcoded 5' primer, a second PCR ran 7 to 11 cycles. TCRdb ran MiXCR on the 5' RACE reads and lists one entry per CDR3 protein. The data contain 1.8 million or so distinct CDR3 sequences, roughly two fifths of them seen just once; the ten biggest clones take up under 25%.

V usage is TRBV6-5 and J usage is TRBJ2-5; TRBD2 matches 7 bases. The receptor was derived from a human donor in good health. Input material: blood. The chain's CDR3 is CASRNWGGQETQYF. CDR3 bases: TGTGCCAGCAGAAACTGGGGGGGTCAAGAGACCCAGTACTTC.